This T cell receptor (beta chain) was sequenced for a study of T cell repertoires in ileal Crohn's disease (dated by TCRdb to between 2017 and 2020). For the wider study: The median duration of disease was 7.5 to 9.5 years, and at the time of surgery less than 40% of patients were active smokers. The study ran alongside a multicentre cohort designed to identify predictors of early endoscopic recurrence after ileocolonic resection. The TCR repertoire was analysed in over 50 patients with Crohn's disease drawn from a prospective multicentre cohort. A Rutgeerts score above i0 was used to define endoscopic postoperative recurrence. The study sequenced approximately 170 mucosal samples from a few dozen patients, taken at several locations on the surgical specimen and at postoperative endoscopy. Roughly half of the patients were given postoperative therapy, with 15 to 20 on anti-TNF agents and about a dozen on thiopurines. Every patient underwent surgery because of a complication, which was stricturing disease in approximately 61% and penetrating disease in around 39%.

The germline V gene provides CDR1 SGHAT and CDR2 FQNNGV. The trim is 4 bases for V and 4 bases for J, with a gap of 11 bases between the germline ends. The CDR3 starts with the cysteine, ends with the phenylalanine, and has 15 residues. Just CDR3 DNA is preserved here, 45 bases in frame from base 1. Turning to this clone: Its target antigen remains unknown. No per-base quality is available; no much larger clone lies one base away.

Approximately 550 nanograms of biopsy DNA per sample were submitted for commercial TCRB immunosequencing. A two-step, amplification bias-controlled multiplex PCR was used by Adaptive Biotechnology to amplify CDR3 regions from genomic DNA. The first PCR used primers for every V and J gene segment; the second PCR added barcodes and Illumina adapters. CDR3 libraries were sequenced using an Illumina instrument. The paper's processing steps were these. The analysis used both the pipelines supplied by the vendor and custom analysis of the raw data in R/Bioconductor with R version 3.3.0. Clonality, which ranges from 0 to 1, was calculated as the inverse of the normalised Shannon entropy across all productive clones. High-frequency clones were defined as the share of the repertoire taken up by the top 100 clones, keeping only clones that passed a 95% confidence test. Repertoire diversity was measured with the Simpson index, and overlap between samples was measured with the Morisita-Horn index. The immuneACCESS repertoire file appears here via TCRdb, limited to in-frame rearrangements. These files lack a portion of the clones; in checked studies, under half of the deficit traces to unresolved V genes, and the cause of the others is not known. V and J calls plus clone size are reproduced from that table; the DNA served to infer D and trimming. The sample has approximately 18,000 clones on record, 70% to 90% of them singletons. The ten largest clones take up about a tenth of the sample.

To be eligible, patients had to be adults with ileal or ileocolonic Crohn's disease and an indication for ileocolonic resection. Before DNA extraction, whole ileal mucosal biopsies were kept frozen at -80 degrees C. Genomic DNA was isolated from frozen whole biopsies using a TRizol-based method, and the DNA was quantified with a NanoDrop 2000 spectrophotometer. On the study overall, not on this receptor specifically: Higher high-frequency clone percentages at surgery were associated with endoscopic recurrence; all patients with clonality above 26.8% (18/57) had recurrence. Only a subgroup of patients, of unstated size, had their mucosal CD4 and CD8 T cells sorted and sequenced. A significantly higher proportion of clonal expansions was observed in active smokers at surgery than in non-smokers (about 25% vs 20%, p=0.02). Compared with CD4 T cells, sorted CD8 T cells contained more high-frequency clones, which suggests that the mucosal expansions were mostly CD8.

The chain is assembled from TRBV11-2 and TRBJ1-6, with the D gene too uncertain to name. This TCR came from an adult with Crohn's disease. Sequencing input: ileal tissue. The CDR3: CASSSKRGYNSPLHF. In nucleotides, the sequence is TGTGCCAGCAGCTCAAAACGGGGTTATAATTCACCCCTCCACTTT.